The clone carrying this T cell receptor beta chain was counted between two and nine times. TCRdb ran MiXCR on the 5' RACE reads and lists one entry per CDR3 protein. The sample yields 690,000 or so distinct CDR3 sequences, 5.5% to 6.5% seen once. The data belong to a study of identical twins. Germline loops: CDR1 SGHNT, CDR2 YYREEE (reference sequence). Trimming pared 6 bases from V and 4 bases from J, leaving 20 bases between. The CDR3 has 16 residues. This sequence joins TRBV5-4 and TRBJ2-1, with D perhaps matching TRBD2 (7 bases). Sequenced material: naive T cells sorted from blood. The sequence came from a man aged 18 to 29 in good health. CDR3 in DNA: TGTGCCAGCAACACCGGGGGGCTAGCGGAGTACAATGAGCAGTTCTTC. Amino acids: CASNTGGLAEYNEQFF. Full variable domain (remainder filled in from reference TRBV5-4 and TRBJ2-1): ETGVTQSPTHLIKTRGQQVTLRCSSQSGHNTVSWYQQALGQGPQFIFQYYREEENGRGNFPPRFSGLQFPNYSSELNVNALELDDSALYLCASNTGGLAEYNEQFFGPGTRLTVL.